The sample holds a few counts of the clone carrying this T cell receptor (beta chain). The germline CDR1 and CDR2 sequences are SEHNR and FQNEAQ (reference sequence). Trimming stripped 0 bases from V and 2 bases from J, with 7 bases between. This CDR3 contains 14 residues. This record belongs to a study of T cells in Graves' hyperthyroidism and ophthalmopathy. Amplification of TCR beta CDR3 regions was performed using RNA transcripts as template. First-round RT-PCR targeting the TCR CDR3 was performed with the HTBI primer set. TCRdb re-called the multiplex PCR reads with MiXCR, one entry per CDR3 protein. The profile covers about 330,000 distinct CDR3 sequences, with roughly 15% appearing a single time and 30% to 35% taken by the ten largest.

This TCR was sampled from a woman between 40 and 50 years old with Graves' ophthalmopathy. The sample comprised blood. This sequence joins TRBV7-9 and TRBJ1-2; D remains ambiguous. CDR3 sequence reads: CASSLALGNYGYTF. CDR3 coding DNA: TGTGCCAGCAGCTTAGCGCTAGGGAACTATGGCTACACCTTC.